This record covers a single TCR beta chain. Its antigen is unidentified. Expressed TCRB transcripts were sequenced because the isolated RNA had all been reverse transcribed beforehand. The data were produced by immunoSEQ multiplex PCR, yet TCRdb's version contains in-frame clones alone and is incomplete. The sample records 350,000 to 450,000 clones, roughly 12% being singletons. This sample was taken from a study of beta chain features in type 1 diabetes. Findings and limits, study-wide: A pattern of fewer insertions and more deletions at VDJ junctions was seen in type 1 diabetes patients. All four CD4+ subsets of Type 1 diabetes patients contained TCRB CDR3s that were moderately but significantly shorter. Sampled from patients, naive, central memory and Treg TCRB repertoires appeared more similar than those sampled from healthy donors. Cells with high TCR expression could be over-represented by cDNA sequencing.

Every sorted population was more than 95% pure. The source material was naive CD4+ T cells from blood. This TCR was recovered from a woman younger than 30 with type 1 diabetes.

The CDR3, as DNA: TGTGCCAGCAGCTTAGCCGGTCATACGCAGTATTTT. Protein: CASSLAGHTQYF. V and J are TRBV11-2 and TRBJ2-3; D is unclear. The V gene's germline CDR1 is SGHAT and CDR2 FQNNGV. V was pared by 1 base and J by 7 bases, with 6 bases between. The CDR3 extends over 12 amino acids.